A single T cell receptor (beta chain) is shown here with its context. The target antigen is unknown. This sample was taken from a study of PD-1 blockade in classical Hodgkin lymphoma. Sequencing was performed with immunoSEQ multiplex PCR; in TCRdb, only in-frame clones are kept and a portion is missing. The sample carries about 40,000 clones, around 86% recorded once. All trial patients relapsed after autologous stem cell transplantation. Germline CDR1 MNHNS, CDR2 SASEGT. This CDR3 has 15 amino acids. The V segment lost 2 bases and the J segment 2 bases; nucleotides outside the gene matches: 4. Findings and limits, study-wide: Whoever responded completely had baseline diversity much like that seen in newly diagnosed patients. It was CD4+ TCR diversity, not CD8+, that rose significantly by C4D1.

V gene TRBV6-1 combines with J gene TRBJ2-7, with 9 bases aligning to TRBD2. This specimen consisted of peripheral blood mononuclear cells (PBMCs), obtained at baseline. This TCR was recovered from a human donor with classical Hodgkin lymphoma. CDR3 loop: CASSEWPSGAYEQYF. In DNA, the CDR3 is TGTGCCAGCAGTGAATGGCCTAGCGGGGCCTACGAGCAGTACTTC.